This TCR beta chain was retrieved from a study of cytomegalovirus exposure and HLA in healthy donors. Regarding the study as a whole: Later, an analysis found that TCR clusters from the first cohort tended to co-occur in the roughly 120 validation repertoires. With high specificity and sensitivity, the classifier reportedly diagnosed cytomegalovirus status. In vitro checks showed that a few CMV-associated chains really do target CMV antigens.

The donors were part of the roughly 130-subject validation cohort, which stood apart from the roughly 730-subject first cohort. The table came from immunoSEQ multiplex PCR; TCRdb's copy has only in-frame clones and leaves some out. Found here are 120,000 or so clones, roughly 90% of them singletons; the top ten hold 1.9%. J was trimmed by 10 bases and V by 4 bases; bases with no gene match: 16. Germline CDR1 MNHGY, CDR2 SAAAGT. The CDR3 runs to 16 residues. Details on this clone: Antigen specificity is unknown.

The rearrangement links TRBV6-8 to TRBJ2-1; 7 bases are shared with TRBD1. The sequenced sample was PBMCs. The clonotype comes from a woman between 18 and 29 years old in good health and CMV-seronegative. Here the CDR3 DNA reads TGTGCCAGCAGTTGGGGGCTGAGGGCCCCCAGGGGGGAGCAGTTCTTC. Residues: CASSWGLRAPRGEQFF.